The rows below give T cell receptor beta chains drawn from one sample of a study of blood T cell dynamics during melanoma immunotherapy. Sequencing was performed with immunoSEQ multiplex PCR; in TCRdb, only in-frame clones are kept and a portion is missing. The sample yields roughly 11,000 clones, over 85% seen once. The sample in question was blood, obtained from a patient treated with checkpoint blockade. These receptors were taken from a human donor with melanoma. The CDR3 runs from the conserved cysteine through the conserved F or W. D genes are given only for firm matches. Clone size is not always given. Where it is, it says once, few, many or a class for expanded clones.

TRBV14	TRBJ1-1	NA	once	13	TGTGCCAGCAGCCAAGAGTTGCGCAGTGAAGCTTTCTTT	CASSQELRSEAFF
TRBV18	TRBJ2-5	NA	once	16	TGTGCCAGCTCACGGGGGACATGGGGCGCCCAAGAGACCCAGTACTTC	CASSRGTWGAQETQYF
TRBV25-1	TRBJ2-1	NA	once	11	TGTGCCAGCAGTAATGGGAATGAGCAGTTCTTC	CASSNGNEQFF
TRBV5-1	TRBJ2-1	TRBD2	NA	15	TGCGCCAGCAGCTTGGCGGGACTAGCGGGACCTGAGCAGTTCTTC	CASSLAGLAGPEQFF
TRBV2	TRBJ2-1	TRBD2	NA	12	TGTGCCAGCAGGGCGACTAGCCATGAGCAGTTCTTC	CASRATSHEQFF
TRBV4-2	TRBJ2-3	NA	NA	14	TGTGCCAGCAGCCAAGGGGAGGGGGCTCTACCGCAGTATTTT	CASSQGEGALPQYF
TRBV7-7	TRBJ2-5	NA	NA	13	TGTGCTAGCAGCACCGGGGGCATAAGGGCCCAGTACTTC	CASSTGGIRAQYF
TRBV6-5	TRBJ2-7	NA	NA	16	TGTGCCAGCAGTTACTCTTCAGGCGCGAGACTCTACGAGCAGTACTTC	CASSYSSGARLYEQYF
TRBV27	TRBJ2-1	NA	NA	14	TGTGCCAGCAGTTTAAGGGGCCCCTGGGGTGAGCAGTTCTTC	CASSLRGPWGEQFF
TRBV28	TRBJ1-3	NA	NA	14	TGTGCCAGCAGTTTGGGAGGTCATGGAAACACCATATATTTT	CASSLGGHGNTIYF
TRBV6-6	TRBJ2-7	TRBD1	NA	14	TGTGCCAGCAGCGACATCCGACAGGGCTACGAGCAGTACTTC	CASSDIRQGYEQYF
TRBV5-4	TRBJ2-3	TRBD2	NA	17	TGTGCCAGCAGCCCCGGGACTAGCAGGGGGGCATCAGATACGCAGTATTTT	CASSPGTSRGASDTQYF
TRBV6-5	TRBJ2-7	TRBD2	NA	15	TGTGCCAGCAGTACCCTAGCGGGATACTCCTACGAGCAGTACTTC	CASSTLAGYSYEQYF
TRBV5-1	TRBJ2-3	NA	NA	14	TGCGCCAGCAGCTGGCAGGGGCTCACAGATACGCAGTATTTT	CASSWQGLTDTQYF
TRBV28	TRBJ1-5	NA	NA	16	TGTGCCAGCAGCCGAAGAACCTGGGGGGGCAATCAGCCCCAGCATTTT	CASSRRTWGGNQPQHF
TRBV2	TRBJ1-1	TRBD1	once	14	TGTGCCACCACACTACAGGGGGGTCGCACTGAAGCTTTCTTT	CATTLQGGRTEAFF
TRBV6-6	TRBJ2-1	TRBD2	once	15	TGTGCCAGCAGTCAACAAGGACTAGCAGTAAATGAGCAGTTCTTC	CASSQQGLAVNEQFF
TRBV7-2	TRBJ2-5	TRBD2	NA	15	TGTGCCAGCAGCTGGTCTAGCGGGCTAAAAGAGACCCAGTACTTC	CASSWSSGLKETQYF
TRBV10-3	TRBJ2-2	NA	NA	14	TGTGCCATCAGTGTTCGTGGGGGCACCGGGGAGCTGTTTTTT	CAISVRGGTGELFF
TRBV5-5	TRBJ2-7	NA	few	14	TGTGCCAGCAGCTTGGTATTCGGCTCCTACGAGCAGTACTTC	CASSLVFGSYEQYF
TRBV27	TRBJ2-5	TRBD2	NA	13	TGTGCCAGCGGCGGGAGGGCCAGAGAGACCCAGTACTTC	CASGGRARETQYF
TRBV7-9	TRBJ2-3	TRBD2	NA	15	TGTGCCAGCGACCTAGCGGGAGGGCCCGCCGATACGCAGTATTTT	CASDLAGGPADTQYF
TRBV7-3	TRBJ1-1	NA	NA	14	TGTGCCAGCAGCTTAACGGGCCCCGGGACAGAAGCTTTCTTT	CASSLTGPGTEAFF
TRBV7-8	TRBJ1-3	NA	NA	12	TGTGCCAGCAGCTTACCAGGAAACACCATATATTTT	CASSLPGNTIYF
TRBV11-2	TRBJ2-3	TRBD2	NA	14	TGTGCCACCCGGGGGGGACTCAGCACAGATACGCAGTATTTT	CATRGGLSTDTQYF
TRBV14	TRBJ2-7	NA	NA	12	TGTGCCAGCAGCCCGGGGTCTTGGGAGCAGTACTTC	CASSPGSWEQYF
TRBV9	TRBJ2-2	NA	NA	16	TGTGCCAGCAGCGTCGGGGCAGCGGCGAACACCGGGGAGCTGTTTTTT	CASSVGAAANTGELFF
TRBV5-1	TRBJ2-3	NA	NA	13	TGCGCCAGTGGGAGCGGGCTCACAGATACGCAGTATTTT	CASGSGLTDTQYF
TRBV7-9	TRBJ1-5	NA	NA	14	TGTGCCAGCAGCCCCGGGTGGGGCAATCAGCCCCAGCATTTT	CASSPGWGNQPQHF
TRBV10-1	TRBJ1-1	NA	NA	14	TGCGCCAGCAGTGAGTCGGAGGGGGGCCTTGGGGCTTTCTTT	CASSESEGGLGAFF
TRBV7-3	TRBJ2-3	NA	NA	14	TGTGCCAGCGCCTCCGTAGGGATGACAGATACGCAGTATTTT	CASASVGMTDTQYF
TRBV28	TRBJ1-1	NA	NA	15	TGTGCCACACAACCCGAGGGGTGGGAGGACACTGAAGCTTTCTTT	CATQPEGWEDTEAFF
TRBV29-1	TRBJ2-1	NA	NA	14	TGCAGCGTGGAACCCCCCCGGGACTCCCTTGAGCAGTTCTTC	CSVEPPRDSLEQFF
TRBV7-3	TRBJ2-1	TRBD2	NA	16	TGTGCCAGCAGCTTGATTAGCGGGAGCTCCTACAATGAGCAGTTCTTC	CASSLISGSSYNEQFF
TRBV21-1	TRBJ2-1	NA	NA	15	TGTGCCAGCAGCACCCGGGACAGGGCCTACAATGAGCAGTTCTTC	CASSTRDRAYNEQFF
TRBV7-9	TRBJ2-7	TRBD1	NA	14	TGTGCCAGCAGCCCCCGGGACAGCTTCTACGAGCAGTACTTC	CASSPRDSFYEQYF
TRBV28	TRBJ1-1	NA	NA	14	TGTGCCACCCGCCCGGACAGCCTCCACACTGAAGCTTTCTTT	CATRPDSLHTEAFF
TRBV5-1	TRBJ1-1	NA	NA	17	TGCGCCAGCAGCTTGCTGGGGACGGGACCGGAGGGCACTGAAGCTTTCTTT	CASSLLGTGPEGTEAFF
TRBV15	TRBJ2-7	NA	NA	13	TGTGCCACCAGCGGTCAGGTGGGGCACGAGCAGTACTTC	CATSGQVGHEQYF
TRBV28	TRBJ1-2	TRBD1	NA	15	TGTGCCAGCAGTTCCAACTTCAGGGGGACGGGAGGCTACACCTTC	CASSSNFRGTGGYTF
TRBV2	TRBJ1-4	TRBD1	NA	15	TGTGCCAGCAGTGTGGAGGGAACAGGGGGAGAAAAACTGTTTTTT	CASSVEGTGGEKLFF
TRBV30	TRBJ2-3	NA	NA	15	TGTGCCTGGAGTGTACGGGTCGTTCCGACAGATACGCAGTATTTT	CAWSVRVVPTDTQYF
TRBV7-9	TRBJ1-6	NA	NA	17	TGTGCCAGCAGCTTACCGCCGGGACGCCGGGTGAGGTCACCCCTCCACTTT	CASSLPPGRRVRSPLHF
TRBV7-9	TRBJ2-7	TRBD1	NA	16	TGTGCCAGCAGCCTCACCACTCCGGGACAGGGCCACGAGCAGTACTTC	CASSLTTPGQGHEQYF
TRBV27	TRBJ1-5	NA	few	13	TGTGCCAGCAGCCCCGACAGATTAGGGTCCCAGCATTTT	CASSPDRLGSQHF
TRBV4-2	TRBJ2-4	TRBD1	NA	15	TGTGCCAGCAGCCTCGGACAGGGGGCGGGTGGCATTCAGTACTTC	CASSLGQGAGGIQYF
TRBV19	TRBJ2-5	TRBD2	NA	15	TGTGCCACCCCGTCCCGAGCGGGAGTGGTTGAGACCCAGTACTTC	CATPSRAGVVETQYF
TRBV18	TRBJ2-1	NA	NA	11	TGTGCCAGCTCCGGAGGGGATGAGCAGTTCTTC	CASSGGDEQFF